This T cell receptor beta chain was sequenced during a study of T cells in Graves' hyperthyroidism and ophthalmopathy. General study points: Prediction of ophthalmopathy progression came a median approximately 6.6 months pre-onset.

The source material, RNA transcripts, was used to amplify TCR beta CDR3 regions. Initially, a first-round RT-PCR of the TCR CDR3 employed the HTBI primer set. MiXCR, applied by TCRdb to the multiplex PCR reads, yields one record per CDR3 protein. In the table there are around 350,000 distinct CDR3 sequences, around 13% of which are singletons. For Graves' hyperthyroidism to be stable, ophthalmopathy could not progress within 18 months. The CDR3 is 13 residues long. Between the trimmed V and J ends, which lost 3 bases and 2 bases, there was a span of 8 bases. Germline CDR1 is PRHDT and CDR2 is FYEKMQ (reference sequence). The table lists this clonotype with many counts. Its antigen is not identified.

The genes are TRBV13 and TRBJ2-7; D remains ambiguous. Sequenced sample: blood. The TCR was taken from a woman under 30 with Graves' hyperthyroidism. CDR3 protein: CASSLTETYEQYF. Here the CDR3 DNA reads TGTGCCAGCAGCTTGACGGAAACCTACGAGCAGTACTTC.